This T cell receptor beta chain emerged from a study of a mutant IDH1 vaccine in newly diagnosed glioma. Across the study: Before enrollment, the patients had been treated with radiotherapy alone, temozolomide alone, or both together. Most of them had received both.

Sequenced by immunoSEQ multiplex PCR; TCRdb stores in-frame clones only, minus some. The table includes under 85,000 clones, 75% to 90% detected once. Notes on this clone: What it binds is unknown.

The ends were cut back, 5 bases at V and 2 bases at J, with 15 bases in the middle. The length of the CDR3 is 15 residues. The germline CDR1 and CDR2 sequences are LNHDA and SQIVND (reference sequence). Time point indicated: week 23, last vaccination. In the vaccine, a single dose held 300 ug of the mutant IDH1 20-mer peptide, along with topical imiquimod. The chain carries TRBV19 and TRBJ2-5, with D tentatively TRBD1 (5 bases). This sequence was found in a woman between 45 and 60 years old with glioma. Sequencing used PBMCs, obtained from a glioma patient whose treatment included an IDH1 peptide vaccine. As DNA, the CDR3 is TGTGCCAGTAGTCCCATACCAGGGCGGCAAGAGACCCAGTACTTC. It translates to CASSPIPGRQETQYF.